These T cell receptor beta chains were read from a single sample in a study of a mutant IDH1 vaccine in newly diagnosed glioma. These receptors' antigens are unknown. Produced via immunoSEQ multiplex PCR; TCRdb's table is partial and in-frame only. The sample holds around 65,000 clones; about 80% are singletons and the top ten take 4.5% to 7.5%. The sample consisted of PBMCs, taken from a glioma patient whose treatment included an IDH1 peptide vaccine. These receptors were collected from a man over 45 with glioma. The CDR3 runs from the conserved cysteine through the conserved F or W. The D gene is left open where the match is weak. Size values are once, few and many counts, or a class for expanded clones, and some rows have none.

CDR3,DNA,V,J,length,D,size
CASSSTGVEAFF,TGTGCCAGCAGCTCCACAGGGGTCGAAGCTTTCTTT,TRBV7-2,TRBJ1-1,12,TRBD1,few
CASGGDEEAQYF,TGTGCCAGCGGGGGGGACGAAGAGGCCCAGTACTTC,TRBV2,TRBJ2-5,12,TRBD2,-
CASSGNSQETQYF,TGTGCCAGCAGTGGAAACTCCCAAGAGACCCAGTACTTC,TRBV2,TRBJ2-5,13,-,once
CASSAGRGGNQPQHF,TGTGCCAGTAGTGCAGGCAGGGGTGGCAATCAGCCCCAGCATTTT,TRBV19,TRBJ1-5,15,-,-
CASSLTGNTEAFF,TGCGCCAGCAGCTTAACAGGGAACACTGAAGCTTTCTTT,TRBV5-1,TRBJ1-1,13,-,-
CASSEAQGLNTEAFF,TGTGCCAGCAGTGAAGCCCAGGGACTGAACACTGAAGCTTTCTTT,TRBV2,TRBJ1-1,15,-,-
CASSPGRGLIGELFF,TGTGCCAGCTCACCGGGCAGAGGCTTGATCGGGGAGCTGTTTTTT,TRBV18,TRBJ2-2,15,-,-
CASSQEAGGRNIQYF,TGCGCCAGCAGCCAAGAGGCGGGGGGGAGAAACATTCAGTACTTC,TRBV4-1,TRBJ2-4,15,TRBD2,once
CASSVGAGRDYGYTF,TGTGCCAGCAGCGTAGGAGCAGGGCGGGATTATGGCTACACCTTC,TRBV9,TRBJ1-2,15,-,-
CASSYSIEKEKLFF,TGTGCCAGCAGTTACTCGATAGAGAAGGAAAAACTGTTTTTT,TRBV6-6,TRBJ1-4,14,-,-
CASSGQGNTGELFF,TGTGCCAGCTCCGGACAGGGGAACACCGGGGAGCTGTTTTTT,TRBV7-2,TRBJ2-2,14,TRBD1,-
CASSVIQGEPQYF,TGTGCCAGCAGCGTAATACAGGGTGAGCCGCAGTATTTT,TRBV9,TRBJ2-3,13,-,-
CAWRGQEQETQYF,TGTGCCTGGAGAGGACAGGAGCAAGAGACCCAGTACTTC,TRBV30,TRBJ2-5,13,TRBD1,-
CASSQDRGTNTGELFF,TGTGCCAGCAGCCAGGACAGGGGAACGAACACCGGGGAGCTGTTTTTT,TRBV5-4,TRBJ2-2,16,TRBD1,-
CASSPLGSTDTQYF,TGTGCCAGCAGCCCGCTGGGAAGCACAGATACGCAGTATTTT,TRBV7-9,TRBJ2-3,14,-,-
CASSDRQGRYGYTF,TGTGCCAGCAGTGACAGACAGGGCAGATATGGCTACACCTTC,TRBV6-1,TRBJ1-2,14,TRBD1,-
CASEERSGTEAFF,TGTGCCAGCGAAGAACGGAGTGGCACTGAAGCTTTCTTT,TRBV5-4,TRBJ1-1,13,-,few
CASSSGQTYEQYF,TGCGCCAGCTCTTCGGGACAGACCTACGAGCAGTACTTC,TRBV4-1,TRBJ2-7,13,TRBD1,-
CSVESAYSGNTIYF,TGCAGCGTTGAGTCAGCTTACTCTGGAAACACCATATATTTT,TRBV29-1,TRBJ1-3,14,-,-
CASSPGQGNTEAFF,TGTGCCAGCAGCCCGGGACAGGGTAACACTGAAGCTTTCTTT,TRBV9,TRBJ1-1,14,TRBD1,-
CATSRGGGSQVEQYF,TGTGCCACCAGCAGAGGGGGCGGGAGCCAGGTTGAGCAGTACTTC,TRBV15,TRBJ2-7,15,TRBD2,once
CASSPRGVGQGNLEKLFF,TGTGCCAGCTCACCCCGAGGAGTCGGACAGGGCAATTTGGAAAAACTGTTTTTT,TRBV18,TRBJ1-4,18,TRBD1,-
CASSSGQGYEKLFF,TGTGCTAGCAGCTCCGGACAGGGGTACGAAAAACTGTTTTTT,TRBV7-7,TRBJ1-4,14,TRBD1,-
CSAPSKGEEYF,TGCAGTGCTCCCTCTAAGGGGGAAGAGTACTTC,TRBV20-1,TRBJ2-7,11,-,-
CASRGITYEQYF,TGTGCCAGCAGGGGCATAACCTACGAGCAGTACTTC,TRBV2,TRBJ2-7,12,-,-
CASSHGGGELFF,TGTGCCAGCAGCCATGGGGGCGGGGAGCTGTTTTTT,TRBV4-2,TRBJ2-2,12,-,-
CASSLENRNYEQYF,TGCGCCAGCAGCTTGGAGAACAGGAACTACGAGCAGTACTTC,TRBV5-1,TRBJ2-7,14,-,-
CASSTDTDTQYF,TGTGCCAGCTCAACCGACACAGATACGCAGTATTTT,TRBV18,TRBJ2-3,12,-,-
CASSPTGEGYEQYF,TGTGCCAGCAGTCCGACAGGGGAGGGTTACGAGCAGTACTTC,TRBV27,TRBJ2-7,14,-,-
CSVVGGQTYEQYF,TGCAGCGTTGTGGGGGGGCAGACCTACGAGCAGTACTTC,TRBV29-1,TRBJ2-7,13,-,-
CARTPLLAAGPDTQYF,TGTGCCAGGACCCCATTACTAGCCGCCGGCCCAGATACGCAGTATTTT,TRBV2,TRBJ2-3,16,-,-
CASSDGLAGYYNEQFF,TGTGCCAGCAGTGACGGGCTAGCGGGATACTACAATGAGCAGTTCTTC,TRBV2,TRBJ2-1,16,TRBD2,-
CASSDQISVGYTF,TGCGCCAGCAGCGATCAAATTTCCGTAGGCTACACCTTC,TRBV5-1,TRBJ1-2,13,-,-
CASSMGDHSGANVLTF,TGTGCCAGTAGTATGGGAGATCACTCTGGGGCCAACGTCCTGACTTTC,TRBV19,TRBJ2-6,16,-,once
CSAASGTTYEQYF,TGCAGCGCGGCTAGCGGGACCACCTACGAGCAGTACTTC,TRBV29-1,TRBJ2-7,13,TRBD2,-
CASSYDSTGETQYF,TGCGCCAGCAGCTATGACAGCACCGGGGAGACCCAGTACTTC,TRBV5-1,TRBJ2-5,14,-,-
CASSLATDTQYF,TGTGCCAGCAGCTTGGCCACAGATACGCAGTATTTT,TRBV5-6,TRBJ2-3,12,-,-
CASRVDSQETQYF,TGTGCCAGCAGGGTGGACAGCCAAGAGACCCAGTACTTC,TRBV6-6,TRBJ2-5,13,-,-
CASRAGEGTDTQYF,TGTGCCAGCAGGGCGGGGGAGGGCACAGATACGCAGTATTTT,TRBV6-1,TRBJ2-3,14,TRBD2,-
CASSQDEGFQPQHF,TGCGCCAGCAGCCAAGACGAGGGGTTTCAGCCCCAGCATTTT,TRBV4-1,TRBJ1-5,14,-,-
CASSLEMNEKLFF,TGTGCCAGCAGCTTAGAAATGAATGAAAAACTGTTTTTT,TRBV7-2,TRBJ1-4,13,-,-
CASSFFGTEETQYF,TGTGCCAGCAGCTTTTTCGGGACAGAAGAGACCCAGTACTTC,TRBV11-3,TRBJ2-5,14,TRBD1,few
CASSPGTWTQETQYF,TGTGCCAGCAGCCCCGGGACCTGGACCCAAGAGACCCAGTACTTC,TRBV11-2,TRBJ2-5,15,-,-
CASSDSTLREGPYEQYF,TGTGCCAGCAGTGACTCTACCCTCAGGGAGGGGCCCTACGAGCAGTACTTC,TRBV6-4,TRBJ2-7,17,TRBD2,once
CASSPGGNTEAFF,TGTGCCAGCAGTCCCGGGGGGAACACTGAAGCTTTCTTT,TRBV7-6,TRBJ1-1,13,-,-
CASTRFAGELFF,TGTGCCTCAACCCGGTTCGCCGGGGAGCTGTTTTTT,TRBV19,TRBJ2-2,12,-,few
CASSLVLGGRAYEQYF,TGTGCCAGCAGCTTAGTGCTAGGAGGGCGGGCCTACGAGCAGTACTTC,TRBV7-9,TRBJ2-7,16,-,-
CASTAVGYNYGYTF,TGTGCCTCAACTGCAGTGGGGTACAACTATGGCTACACCTTC,TRBV10-3,TRBJ1-2,14,-,-
CASSLGELAETQYF,TGCGCCAGCAGCTTGGGGGAGTTGGCGGAGACCCAGTACTTC,TRBV5-1,TRBJ2-5,14,-,-
CASSSLAGGRETQYF,TGTGCCAGCAGTTCACTAGCGGGGGGGCGAGAGACCCAGTACTTC,TRBV7-2,TRBJ2-5,15,TRBD2,-
CASSIRGGNTEAFF,TGTGCCAGTAGTATAAGGGGCGGGAACACTGAAGCTTTCTTT,TRBV19,TRBJ1-1,14,-,once
CASSIEGGIAEAFF,TGTGCCAGTAGTATAGAGGGGGGGATAGCTGAAGCTTTCTTT,TRBV19,TRBJ1-1,14,-,-
CASSVRLADTQYF,TGTGCCAGCAGTGTAAGACTAGCAGATACGCAGTATTTT,TRBV6-1,TRBJ2-3,13,-,-